These 22 T cell receptor beta chains came from one sample sequenced in a study of blood T cell repertoires in COVID-19. Repertoires were generated with immunoSEQ multiplex PCR, while TCRdb's copy carries only in-frame clones and drops some. This table holds approximately 170,000 clones, around 79% found once. The sample consisted of PBMCs or T cells enriched from blood (not recorded which). All receptors come from a woman in her seventies in a cohort exposed to, infected with or recovered from COVID-19 (not recorded which).

The chain uses TRBV15 and TRBJ2-3; D might be TRBD2 (6 bases). The CDR3 totals 13 residues. CDR1 and CDR2 (germline): LNHNV, YYDKDF (reference sequence). Trimming took 6 bases from V and 0 from J, leaving 7 bases between them. Here the CDR3 DNA reads TGTGCCACCAGGAGCGGGAGCACAGATACGCAGTATTTT. This translates into CATRSGSTDTQYF.

This clone was detected a few times. The J gene is TRBJ1-2, the V gene TRBV6-5; D call uncertain. This CDR3 contains 15 residues. Germline V gene lookup returns CDR1 MNHEY and CDR2 SVGAGI. V shed 2 bases and J shed 0 bases, with 10 bases lying between them. The CDR3: CASSYDYRANYGYTF. The CDR3 DNA follows: TGTGCCAGCAGTTACGACTATAGAGCTAACTATGGCTACACCTTC.

The V call is TRBV5-1, the J call TRBJ2-7; a possible D gene is TRBD2 (5 bases). The length of the CDR3 is 14 residues. The germline CDR1 and CDR2 sequences are SGHRS and YFSETQ. V lost 4 bases to trimming and J lost 4 bases, with 15 bases between them. The CDR3 sequence is CASSPGTSRYEQYF. For the CDR3, the DNA is TGCGCCAGCAGCCCGGGAACTTCGAGGTACGAGCAGTACTTC.

In this sample, this clone turned up a few times. The V and J genes are TRBV13 and TRBJ2-1; 7 bases match TRBD2. Germline lookup yields CDR1 PRHDT and CDR2 FYEKMQ (reference sequence). This CDR3 region has 13 residues. The V segment lost 0 bases and the J segment 9 bases; nucleotides outside the gene matches: 2. CDR3 region: CASSLGSGGEQFF. The CDR3 nucleotides are TGTGCCAGCAGCTTAGGGTCGGGAGGTGAGCAGTTCTTC.

The chain combines TRBV4-3 with TRBJ2-5; D unresolved. Trimming took off 1 base at V and 4 bases at J, with 7 bases between the two ends. Germline CDR1 is LGHNA and CDR2 is YSLEER. The CDR3 has 13 residues. This CDR3 is CASSQVLRETQYF. CDR3 bases: TGCGCCAGCAGCCAAGTTCTGCGAGAGACCCAGTACTTC.

J is TRBJ2-7 and V is TRBV29-1; D is unresolved. CDR1 and CDR2 from the germline V gene are SQVTM and ANQGSEA. V was trimmed by 4 bases and J by 0 bases, leaving 7 bases between them. The CDR3 loop spans 12 amino acids. CDR3 bases: TGCAGCGTTGTCCCATCCTCCTACGAGCAGTACTTC. This codes for CSVVPSSYEQYF.

DNA for the CDR3: TGTGCCAGTGCCCCGGACGGGGACACTGAAGCTTTCTTT. It specifies CASAPDGDTEAFF. The chain links TRBV19 to TRBJ1-1; unclear D gene. The CDR3 loop spans 13 amino acids. V was shortened by 8 bases and J by 3 bases, with 13 bases between the two germline ends. Looked up from germline, CDR1 is LNHDA and CDR2 is SQIVND (reference sequence).

The chain links TRBV5-1 to TRBJ2-1; perhaps TRBD1 as D (6 bases). V lost 4 bases and J lost 1, with 15 bases in between. Germline V gene sequence: CDR1 SGHRS, CDR2 YFSETQ. CDR3 length: 16 amino acids. This chain's CDR3 is CASSLGQMPSYNEQFF. In DNA, the CDR3 is TGCGCCAGCAGCCTGGGACAAATGCCGTCCTACAATGAGCAGTTCTTC.

The CDR3 nucleotides are TGCGCCAGCAGTCGGAAAGGACAGGCTCCAAACACTGAAGCTTTCTTT. It encodes CASSRKGQAPNTEAFF. The gene calls are TRBV23-1 and TRBJ1-1; 7 nucleotides agree with TRBD1. TRBV23-1 is annotated as an ORF whose role is uncertain. V gave up 4 bases and J gave up 2 bases; unmatched junction bases: 10. CDR3 length: 16 amino acids.

The genes are TRBV5-1 and TRBJ2-5; D is perhaps TRBD1 (6 bases). This CDR3 comprises 13 residues. Germline V gene data show CDR1 as SGHRS and CDR2 as YFSETQ. V was clipped by 5 bases and J by 4 bases, with 12 bases between them. CDR3 protein: CASRQGLRETQYF. In DNA form, the CDR3 reads TGCGCCAGCAGGCAGGGGCTACGAGAGACCCAGTACTTC.

This sequence joins TRBV28 and TRBJ1-5, with D possibly TRBD1 on 6 matching bases. Germline V gene sequence: CDR1 MDHEN, CDR2 SYDVKM. The V and J ends lost 2 bases and 4 bases respectively, with 9 bases between them. This CDR3 has 14 residues. Here the CDR3 reads CASSLAQGNQPQHF. CDR3 nucleotides: TGTGCCAGCAGTTTAGCACAGGGAAATCAGCCCCAGCATTTT.

The gene calls are TRBV20-1 and TRBJ1-4; D is unclear. The ends were cut back, 3 bases at V and 0 bases at J, with 8 bases in the middle. The CDR3 contains 14 residues. Germline loops: CDR1 DFQATT, CDR2 SNEGSKA (reference sequence). CDR3 bases: TGCAGTGCTAGTACTGGAGCAACTAATGAAAAACTGTTTTTT. Protein product: CSASTGATNEKLFF.

The chain links TRBV5-5 to TRBJ1-2, with TRBD1 matching 7 bases. CDR3 size: 15 residues. Trimming cost V 4 bases and J 0 bases; bases outside gene matches: 6. Germline V gene data show CDR1 as SGHKS and CDR2 as YYEKEE (reference sequence). The CDR3, as DNA: TGTGCCAGCAGCCATGGGACAGCCTCTAACTATGGCTACACCTTC. This sequence encodes CASSHGTASNYGYTF.

This chain connects TRBV7-2 to TRBJ1-6; D is perhaps TRBD1 (6 bases). CDR3 size: 16 residues. Looked up from germline, CDR1 is SGHTA and CDR2 is FQGNSA. The ends were cut back, 5 bases at V and 4 bases at J, with 15 bases in the middle. CDR3 protein: CASSERTVRYNSPLHF. The CDR3 nucleotides read TGTGCCAGCAGCGAACGGACAGTGAGATATAATTCACCCCTCCACTTT.

This clone has just one count. The rearrangement links TRBV6-6 to TRBJ1-5; TRBD1 is a possible D gene (5 bases). The V gene lost 1 base and the J gene lost 2 bases, with 12 bases spanning the gap. The CDR3 extends over 16 amino acids. Per the germline V gene, CDR1 is MNHNY and CDR2 is SVGAGI (reference sequence). The CDR3 is CASSYLTPRGNQPQHF. CDR3 nucleotide sequence: TGTGCCAGCAGTTACTTGACGCCCAGGGGCAATCAGCCCCAGCATTTT.

The chain has TRBV25-1 and TRBJ2-1, with 7 positions matching TRBD1. The germline CDR1 and CDR2 sequences are MGHDK and SYGVNS. This CDR3 spans 15 amino acids. With V trimmed by 5 bases and J by 9 bases, 13 bases remained unmatched. The CDR3: CASSRWQGDEGEQFF. CDR3 in DNA: TGTGCCAGCAGTCGTTGGCAGGGGGATGAGGGTGAGCAGTTCTTC.

The chain is built from TRBV19 and TRBJ2-2; 9 bases match TRBD2. V was clipped by 5 bases and J by 0 bases; unmatched bases: 10. Looked up from germline, CDR1 is LNHDA and CDR2 is SQIVND (reference sequence). This CDR3 comprises 18 residues. CDR3: CASSPTGTSRTNTGELFF. In DNA form, the CDR3 reads TGTGCCAGTAGTCCCACCGGGACTAGCCGAACGAACACCGGGGAGCTGTTTTTT.

The V and J genes are TRBV5-1 and TRBJ2-3, with a tentative D call TRBD2 (7 bases). Between the trimmed V and J ends, which lost 0 bases and 2 bases, there was a span of 13 bases. This CDR3 comprises 16 residues. From germline, CDR1 is SGHRS and CDR2 YFSETQ. In DNA, the CDR3 is TGCGCCAGCAGCTTGGGTTCGGCGGGGGCCACAGATACGCAGTATTTT. It specifies CASSLGSAGATDTQYF.

The table lists this clone with a count of one. The V and J genes are TRBV5-5 and TRBJ2-7; 10 bases fit TRBD2. Unmatched junction bases numbered 14, after V lost 1 base and J lost 4 bases. The CDR3 is 18 amino acids. The V gene's germline CDR1 is SGHKS and CDR2 YYEKEE (reference sequence). The CDR3 region is CASSLSPSGSKGGYEQYF. The DNA of the CDR3 is TGTGCCAGCAGCTTGTCCCCTAGCGGGAGCAAAGGCGGATACGAGCAGTACTTC.

The gene calls are TRBV6-6 and TRBJ2-5, with 7 bases fitting TRBD1. CDR1 MNHNY and CDR2 SVGAGI come from the germline V gene (reference sequence). The CDR3 loop spans 13 amino acids. The V and J ends lost 6 bases and 5 bases, in that order; junction bases with no gene match: 6. The CDR3 nucleotides read TGTGCCAGCAGGGGGCACAGGGGCGAGACCCAGTACTTC. Protein product: CASRGHRGETQYF.

The J gene is TRBJ2-7, the V gene TRBV7-8, with 7 positions matching TRBD2. The CDR3 consists of 16 residues. Germline values: CDR1 SGHVS, CDR2 FQNEAQ. V lost 1 base to trimming and J lost 2 bases; unmatched junction nucleotides: 8. CDR3 in amino acids: CASSLGRGLAAYEQYF. The CDR3 DNA sequence: TGTGCCAGCAGCTTAGGGCGGGGCCTAGCGGCCTACGAGCAGTACTTC.

This chain uses TRBV19 with TRBJ1-5; D is possibly TRBD1 (5 bases). There are 15 residues in the CDR3. Per germline, CDR1 LNHDA and CDR2 SQIVND (reference sequence). The germline V and J ends were trimmed by 4 bases and 3 bases, with 13 bases remaining between them. In DNA, the CDR3 is TGTGCCAGTAGTACTCCGGGGGGATACAATCAGCCCCAGCATTTT. It specifies CASSTPGGYNQPQHF.